This entry lists 18 T cell receptor beta chains sequenced from one sample in a study of control samples from healthy donors and cancer patients. Sequencing used immunoSEQ multiplex PCR; TCRdb keeps in-frame clones, though not all of them. This sample has 100,000 to 120,000 clones, with over 75% found just once. The specimen sequenced was PBMCs. These receptors all come from a woman aged 55-69 years with lung cancer.

The rearrangement links TRBV27 to TRBJ1-6, with 10 positions matching TRBD1. The CDR3 spans 15 residues. Looked up from germline, CDR1 is MNHEY and CDR2 is SMNVEV (reference sequence). The trim removed 7 bases at V and 8 bases at J, leaving 8 bases unmatched. CDR3 amino acids: CASIRTGGSDSPLHF. CDR3 bases: TGTGCCAGCATAAGGACAGGGGGTTCTGATTCACCCCTCCACTTT.

This sequence joins TRBV29-1 and TRBJ2-1, with TRBD2 matching 10 bases. The CDR3 spans 13 residues. J lost 4 bases, V lost 4 bases, and 1 base had no gene match. In germline, CDR1 is SQVTM, CDR2 ANQGSEA. In DNA, the CDR3 is TGCAGCGTTGCTAGCGGGAGATACAATGAGCAGTTCTTC. It encodes CSVASGRYNEQFF.

The J gene is TRBJ2-3, the V gene TRBV5-1, with 13 bases lining up with TRBD2. V shed 7 bases and J 1 base; nucleotides not matched to a gene: 12. This CDR3 comprises 18 residues. Germline assignment: CDR1 SGHRS and CDR2 YFSETQ. The CDR3 is CASERGLAGVRGTDTQYF. CDR3 DNA: TGCGCCAGCGAACGCGGACTAGCGGGAGTGAGGGGCACAGATACGCAGTATTTT.

The genes are TRBV7-8 and TRBJ1-1; 9 bases fit TRBD1. The germline V gene encodes CDR1 SGHVS and CDR2 FQNEAQ. V lost 5 bases to trimming and J lost 7 bases; unmatched junction nucleotides: 5. The CDR3 contains 13 residues. For the CDR3, the DNA is TGTGCCAGCAGCATGCCGGGACAGGGTGAAGCTTTCTTT. Translating it yields CASSMPGQGEAFF.

This clone was observed a handful of times. The J gene is TRBJ1-2, the V gene TRBV14; maybe TRBD1 (6 bases). The ends were cut back, 0 bases at V and 5 bases at J, with 10 bases in the middle. Germline CDR1 and CDR2: SGHDN and FVKESK. The CDR3 length is 14 residues. The CDR3 spells CASSQDLQGYGYTF. The CDR3 nucleotides read TGTGCCAGCAGCCAAGATCTACAGGGTTATGGCTACACCTTC.

The J gene is TRBJ2-2, the V gene TRBV9; 7 positions match TRBD2. J gave up 5 bases and V 0 bases, and 7 bases lay outside the gene matches. Germline-derived CDR1 and CDR2 are SGDLS and YYNGEE. The CDR3 extends over 16 amino acids. DNA for the CDR3: TGTGCCAGCAGCGTAGGAGAGGCGGGGGTGACCGGGGAGCTGTTTTTT. Protein product: CASSVGEAGVTGELFF.

The V gene is TRBV5-1, the J gene TRBJ2-7, with 8 bases that match TRBD1. The ends lost 3 bases at V and 3 bases at J; junction bases unmatched: 2. The CDR3 has 13 residues. CDR1 is SGHRS, CDR2 YFSETQ, per germline. The CDR3 sequence: CASSSGTGYEQYF. The CDR3 DNA sequence: TGCGCCAGCAGCTCCGGGACAGGCTACGAGCAGTACTTC.

The V and J genes are TRBV7-2 and TRBJ2-1; TRBD2 is a possible D gene (6 bases). The CDR3 runs to 14 residues. V lost 4 bases and J lost 3, with 10 bases in between. Germline CDR1 reads SGHTA; CDR2 reads FQGNSA. CDR3 residues: CASSSSGFYNEQFF. CDR3 DNA: TGTGCCAGCAGCTCCAGCGGGTTCTACAATGAGCAGTTCTTC.

The chain combines TRBV20-1 with TRBJ1-1; unclear D gene. Between the trimmed V and J ends, which lost 5 bases and 7 bases, there was a span of 8 bases. This CDR3 is 10 amino acids long. Germline CDR1 DFQATT, CDR2 SNEGSKA (reference sequence). CDR3 residues: CSASDGEAFF. CDR3 DNA: TGCAGTGCTTCGGACGGTGAAGCTTTCTTT.

In regard to this clone: The identical CDR3 is also encoded by other nucleotide sequences in the sample. V gene TRBV4-1 combines with J gene TRBJ2-1; tentative D call: TRBD2 (6 bases). This CDR3 has 16 amino acids. Germline lookup yields CDR1 MGHRA and CDR2 YSYEKL. The V end lost 0 bases, the J end lost 2 bases, and 11 bases lay between the germline ends. CDR3 bases: TGCGCCAGCAGCCAAGATCCTGGCGGGGCCTACAATGAGCAGTTCTTC. Translating gives CASSQDPGGAYNEQFF.

The chain employs TRBV5-1 and TRBJ2-7; D perhaps matches TRBD1 (5 bases). Germline V lookup: CDR1 SGHRS, CDR2 YFSETQ. The ends were cut back, 4 bases at V and 6 bases at J, with 17 bases in the middle. The CDR3 is 14 residues long. Here the CDR3 DNA reads TGCGCCAGCAGCCTCGACAGTTTCCGACCCGAGCAGTACTTC. It is translated as CASSLDSFRPEQYF.

The chain employs TRBV21-1 and TRBJ2-3; the table's D call, TRBD1, was not checked against the DNA. TRBV21-1 is an annotated pseudogene. This CDR3 contains 13 residues. CDR3: CASRNRRTDTQYF. The CDR3 nucleotides read TGTGCCAGCAGAAACAGGAGAACAGATACGCAGTATTTT.

This chain connects TRBV5-6 to TRBJ2-1, with 7 bases matching TRBD1. The CDR3 totals 16 residues. Unmatched junction bases numbered 8, after V lost 0 bases and J lost 5 bases. CDR1 and CDR2 from the germline V gene are SGHDT and YYEEEE. For the CDR3, the DNA is TGTGCCAGCAGCTTGGCCACAGGGGCCGCCCACAATGAGCAGTTCTTC. Translating it yields CASSLATGAAHNEQFF.

This chain joins TRBV28 and TRBJ2-7, with 10 bases that match TRBD2. Looked up from germline, CDR1 is MDHEN and CDR2 is SYDVKM. Losses at the gene ends were 6 bases for V and 4 bases for J; bases not matched to a gene: 9. This CDR3 contains 15 residues. The CDR3 DNA is TGTGCCAGCAGACGACAGGGACTAGCGAAATACGAGCAGTACTTC. This translates into CASRRQGLAKYEQYF.

The V call is TRBV11-3, the J call TRBJ2-5; D gene ambiguous. The CDR3 covers 11 residues. V lost 3 bases, J lost 5 bases, and 4 bases lay in between. Germline CDR1 is SGHNT and CDR2 is YENEEA. CDR3 loop: CASSLGETQYF. DNA of the CDR3: TGTGCCAGCAGCTTGGGGGAGACCCAGTACTTC.

The V and J genes are TRBV5-1 and TRBJ2-1; D not certain. Deletions cut 9 bases from V and 0 bases from J, with 13 bases between. The CDR3 loop spans 14 amino acids. From germline, CDR1 is SGHRS and CDR2 YFSETQ. The CDR3 spells CATKEQTSYNEQFF. The CDR3 DNA reads TGCGCCACCAAAGAACAGACCTCCTACAATGAGCAGTTCTTC.

J is TRBJ2-3 and V is TRBV6-2 or TRBV6-3; the match to TRBD1 covers 10 bases. There are 17 residues in the CDR3. In germline, CDR1 is MNHEY, CDR2 SVGEGT. The junction had 8 bases not matched to a gene; V was cut back by 0 bases and J by 5 bases. CDR3 in amino acids: CASSYSLGTGAEDTQYF. The CDR3 DNA sequence: TGTGCCAGCAGTTACTCGCTCGGGACAGGGGCCGAAGATACGCAGTATTTT.

V and J are TRBV7-2 and TRBJ2-7; D unclear. Deletions cut 6 bases from V and 4 bases from J, with 7 bases between. The CDR3 consists of 11 residues. CDR1 is SGHTA and CDR2 is FQGNSA in the germline V gene. The CDR3 sequence: CASRSAYEQYF. Written as DNA, the CDR3 is TGTGCCAGCAGGTCCGCATACGAGCAGTACTTC.